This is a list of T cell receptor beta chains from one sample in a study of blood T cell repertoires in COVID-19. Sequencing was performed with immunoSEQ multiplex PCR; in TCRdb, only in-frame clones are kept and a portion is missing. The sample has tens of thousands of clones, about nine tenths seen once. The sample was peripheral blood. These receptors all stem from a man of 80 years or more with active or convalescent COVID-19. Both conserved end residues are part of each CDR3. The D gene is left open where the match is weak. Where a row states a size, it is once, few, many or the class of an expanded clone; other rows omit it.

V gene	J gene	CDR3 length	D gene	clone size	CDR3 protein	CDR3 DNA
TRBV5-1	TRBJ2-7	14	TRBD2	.	CASSFGTSGYEQYF	TGCGCCAGCAGCTTCGGGACTAGCGGATACGAGCAGTACTTC
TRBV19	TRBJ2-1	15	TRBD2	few	CASSKGLAGWGEQFF	TGTGCCAGTAGTAAAGGGCTAGCGGGTTGGGGTGAGCAGTTCTTC
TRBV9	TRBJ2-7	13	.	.	CASSASPRDEQYF	TGTGCCAGCAGCGCCTCTCCTCGGGACGAGCAGTACTTC
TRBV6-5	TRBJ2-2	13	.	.	CASSQGSTGELFF	TGTGCCAGCAGTCAGGGCTCCACCGGGGAGCTGTTTTTT
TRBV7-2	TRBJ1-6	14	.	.	CASSSPRGGSPLHF	TGTGCCAGCAGCTCACCTAGGGGAGGTTCACCCCTCCACTTT
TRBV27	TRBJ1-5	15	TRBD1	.	CASSSTGKGVQPQHF	TGTGCCAGCAGTTCGACAGGGAAGGGGGTTCAGCCCCAGCATTTT
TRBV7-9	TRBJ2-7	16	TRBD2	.	CASSQSSGTRPYEQYF	TGTGCCAGCAGCCAGTCATCCGGGACTAGACCTTACGAGCAGTACTTC
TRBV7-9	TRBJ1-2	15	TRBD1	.	CASDSIDRGRRGYTF	TGTGCCAGCGACTCAATCGACAGGGGGCGAAGAGGCTACACCTTC
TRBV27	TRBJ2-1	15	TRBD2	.	CASTSGTSGRYEQFF	TGTGCCAGCACTAGCGGGACTAGCGGGAGGTATGAGCAGTTCTTC
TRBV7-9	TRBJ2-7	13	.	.	CASSRRGLDEQYF	TGTGCCAGCAGTAGACGGGGTCTCGACGAGCAGTACTTC
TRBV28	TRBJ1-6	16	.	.	CASSSRQISYNSPLHF	TGTGCCAGCAGTTCCCGACAGATCTCCTATAATTCACCCCTCCACTTT
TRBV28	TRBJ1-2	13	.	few	CASSLKGLYGYTF	TGTGCCAGCAGTTTGAAGGGGTTGTATGGCTACACCTTC
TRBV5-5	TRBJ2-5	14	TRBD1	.	CASSLISVRDRQYF	TGTGCCAGCAGCCTGATAAGTGTCCGGGACAGACAGTACTTC
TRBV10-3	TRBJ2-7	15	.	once	CAISSRPGSSYEQYF	TGTGCCATCAGCTCCCGCCCGGGGAGCTCCTACGAGCAGTACTTC
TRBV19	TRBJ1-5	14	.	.	CASRGLYSNQPQHF	TGTGCCAGTAGGGGCCTGTATAGCAATCAGCCCCAGCATTTT
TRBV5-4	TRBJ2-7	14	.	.	CASSLDRETYEQYF	TGTGCCAGCAGTTTGGATCGGGAAACCTACGAGCAGTACTTC
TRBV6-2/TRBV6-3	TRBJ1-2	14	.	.	CASSYREGYYGYTF	TGTGCCAGCAGTTACAGGGAGGGGTACTATGGCTACACCTTC
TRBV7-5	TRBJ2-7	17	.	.	CVRSSPGTSGRPYEQYF	TGTGTCAGAAGCTCTCCCGGGACTAGCGGGAGACCTTACGAGCAGTACTTC
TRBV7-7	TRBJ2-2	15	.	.	CASSQLNREGGELFF	TGTGCCAGCAGCCAACTAAACAGGGAGGGCGGGGAGCTGTTTTTT
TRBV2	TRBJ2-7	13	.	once	CASSELRDYEQYF	TGTGCCAGCAGTGAACTACGAGATTACGAGCAGTACTTC
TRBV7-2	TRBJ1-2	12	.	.	CASTTFGGGYTF	TGTGCCAGCACCACATTCGGCGGAGGCTACACCTTC
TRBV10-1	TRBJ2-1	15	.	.	CASSESSPFNNEQFF	TGCGCCAGCAGTGAGTCGTCTCCCTTTAACAATGAGCAGTTCTTC
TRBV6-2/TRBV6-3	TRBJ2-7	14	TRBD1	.	CASSYSDRTHEQYF	TGTGCCAGCAGTTACTCGGACAGGACCCACGAGCAGTACTTC
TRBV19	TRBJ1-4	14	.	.	CATRQASTNEKLFF	TGTGCCACCCGACAGGCATCAACTAATGAAAAACTGTTTTTT
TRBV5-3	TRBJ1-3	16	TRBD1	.	CARSPRGLGTGNTIYF	TGTGCCAGAAGCCCAAGGGGGCTCGGCACTGGAAACACCATATATTTT
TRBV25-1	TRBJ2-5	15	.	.	CASSEWRTVQETQYF	TGTGCCAGCAGTGAATGGAGGACAGTACAAGAGACCCAGTACTTC
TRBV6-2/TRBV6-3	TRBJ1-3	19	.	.	CASSFRPPDTLNTGNTIYF	TGTGCCAGCAGTTTTCGGCCACCGGACACCCTGAACACTGGAAACACCATATATTTT
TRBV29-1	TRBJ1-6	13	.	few	CSVEVGEGSPLHF	TGCAGCGTTGAAGTAGGGGAGGGATCACCCCTCCACTTT
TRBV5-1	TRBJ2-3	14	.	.	CASSLDRSTDTQYF	TGCGCCAGCAGCTTGGACAGGAGCACAGATACGCAGTATTTT
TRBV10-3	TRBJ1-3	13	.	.	CAISEGGANTIYF	TGTGCCATCAGTGAGGGGGGGGCAAACACCATATATTTT
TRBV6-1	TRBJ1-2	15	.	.	CASSESAGALYGYTF	TGTGCCAGCAGTGAGAGTGCAGGGGCACTCTATGGCTACACCTTC
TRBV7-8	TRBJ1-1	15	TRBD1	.	CASSLTGDGNTEAFF	TGTGCCAGCAGCCTAACAGGGGACGGGAACACTGAAGCTTTCTTT
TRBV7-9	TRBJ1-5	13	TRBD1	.	CASSGQGMGPQHF	TGTGCCAGCAGCGGACAGGGGATGGGGCCCCAGCATTTT
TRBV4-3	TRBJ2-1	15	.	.	CASSRSQGGDNEQFF	TGCGCCAGCAGCCGCAGCCAGGGGGGAGACAATGAGCAGTTCTTC
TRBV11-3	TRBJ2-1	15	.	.	CASSLTGFTYNEQFF	TGTGCCAGCAGCCTCACAGGATTTACCTACAATGAGCAGTTCTTC
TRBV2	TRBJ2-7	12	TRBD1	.	CASASGGYEQYF	TGTGCCAGCGCATCAGGGGGCTACGAGCAGTACTTC
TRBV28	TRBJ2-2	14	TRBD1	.	CASSRPGGTGELFF	TGTGCCAGCAGCCGCCCAGGGGGCACCGGGGAGCTGTTTTTT
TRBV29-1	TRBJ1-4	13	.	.	CSVEAREGEKLFF	TGCAGCGTTGAAGCCCGGGAGGGTGAAAAACTGTTTTTT
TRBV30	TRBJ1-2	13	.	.	CAWSGEGGYGYTF	TGTGCCTGGAGTGGAGAGGGCGGCTATGGCTACACCTTC
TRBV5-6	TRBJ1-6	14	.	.	CASSGWAGNSPLHF	TGTGCCAGCAGCGGGTGGGCGGGGAATTCACCCCTCCACTTT
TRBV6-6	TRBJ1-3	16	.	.	CASSYSRDLSGNTIYF	TGTGCCAGCAGTTACTCGAGGGATTTGAGCGGAAACACCATATATTTT
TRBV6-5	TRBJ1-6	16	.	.	CASSYSMGRGESPLHF	TGTGCCAGCAGTTACTCGATGGGCAGGGGCGAATCACCCCTCCACTTT
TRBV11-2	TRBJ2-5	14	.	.	CASSVPTVQETQYF	TGTGCCAGCAGCGTTCCGACAGTCCAAGAGACCCAGTACTTC
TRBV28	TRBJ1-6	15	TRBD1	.	CASTRTGPPNSPLHF	TGTGCCAGCACCCGGACAGGTCCTCCTAATTCACCCCTCCACTTT
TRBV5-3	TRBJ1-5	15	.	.	CARSFRGVSNQPQHF	TGTGCCAGAAGCTTCCGCGGGGTTAGCAATCAGCCCCAGCATTTT
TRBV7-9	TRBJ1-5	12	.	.	CASSSINQPQHF	TGTGCCAGCAGCTCCATTAATCAGCCCCAGCATTTT
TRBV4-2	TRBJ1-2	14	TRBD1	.	CASSPPGQSIGYTF	TGTGCCAGCAGCCCCCCGGGACAGTCGATTGGCTACACCTTC
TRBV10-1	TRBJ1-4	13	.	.	CATQGRAGEKLFF	TGCGCCACCCAGGGCCGCGCCGGTGAAAAACTGTTTTTT
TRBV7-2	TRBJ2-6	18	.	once	CASSLEAGLKTGANVLTF	TGTGCCAGCAGCTTAGAGGCAGGGTTAAAAACTGGGGCCAACGTCCTGACTTTC
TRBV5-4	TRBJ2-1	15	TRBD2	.	CASSSQRERYNEQFF	TGTGCCAGCAGCTCCCAGCGGGAGCGATACAATGAGCAGTTCTTC